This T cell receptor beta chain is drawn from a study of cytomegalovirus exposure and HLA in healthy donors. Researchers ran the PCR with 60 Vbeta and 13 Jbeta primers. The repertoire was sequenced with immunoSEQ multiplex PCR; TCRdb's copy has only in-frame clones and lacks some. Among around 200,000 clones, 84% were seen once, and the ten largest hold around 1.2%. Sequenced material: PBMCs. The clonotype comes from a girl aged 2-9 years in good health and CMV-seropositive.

CDR3 protein: CASSDISTGGAEAFF. Here the CDR3 DNA reads TGTGCCAGCAGTGACATCTCAACAGGGGGCGCGGAAGCTTTCTTT. The gene calls are TRBV25-1 and TRBJ1-1; 9 bases line up with TRBD1. The V and J ends lost 3 bases and 8 bases, in that order; junction bases with no gene match: 10. The CDR3 is made up of 15 amino acids. Germline CDR1 MGHDK, CDR2 SYGVNS.